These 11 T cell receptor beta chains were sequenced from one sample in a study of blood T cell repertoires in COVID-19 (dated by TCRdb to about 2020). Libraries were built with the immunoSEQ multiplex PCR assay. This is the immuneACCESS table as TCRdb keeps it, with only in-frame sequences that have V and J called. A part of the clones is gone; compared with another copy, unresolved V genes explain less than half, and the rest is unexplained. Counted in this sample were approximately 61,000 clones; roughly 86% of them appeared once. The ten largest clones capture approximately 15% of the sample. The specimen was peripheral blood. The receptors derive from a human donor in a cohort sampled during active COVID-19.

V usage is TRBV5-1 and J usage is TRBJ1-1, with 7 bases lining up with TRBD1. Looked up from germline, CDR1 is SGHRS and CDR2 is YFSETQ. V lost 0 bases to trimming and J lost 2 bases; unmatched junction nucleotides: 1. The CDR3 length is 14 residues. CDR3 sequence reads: CASSLVGGNTEAFF. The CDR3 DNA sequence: TGCGCCAGCAGCTTGGTAGGGGGCAACACTGAAGCTTTCTTT.

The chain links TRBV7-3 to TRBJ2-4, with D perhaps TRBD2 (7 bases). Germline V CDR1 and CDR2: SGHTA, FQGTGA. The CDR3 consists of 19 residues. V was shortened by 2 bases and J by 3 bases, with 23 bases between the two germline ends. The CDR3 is CASSLGSPGGDFGKNIQYF. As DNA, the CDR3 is TGTGCCAGCAGCTTAGGGAGCCCGGGGGGCGATTTTGGCAAAAACATTCAGTACTTC.

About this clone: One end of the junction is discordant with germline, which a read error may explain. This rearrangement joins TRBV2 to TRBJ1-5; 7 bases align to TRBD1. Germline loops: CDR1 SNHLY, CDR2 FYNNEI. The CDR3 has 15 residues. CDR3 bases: TGTGCCAGCAGAGAAGACAGGGCAAAAAATCAGCCCCAGCATTTT. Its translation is CASREDRAKNQPQHF.

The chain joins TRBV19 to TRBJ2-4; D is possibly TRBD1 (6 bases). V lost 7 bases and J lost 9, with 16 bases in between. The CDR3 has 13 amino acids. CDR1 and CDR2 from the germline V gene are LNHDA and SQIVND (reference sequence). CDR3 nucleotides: TGTGCCAGTACCGAAAACAGGGCGCCCATTCAGTACTTC. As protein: CASTENRAPIQYF.

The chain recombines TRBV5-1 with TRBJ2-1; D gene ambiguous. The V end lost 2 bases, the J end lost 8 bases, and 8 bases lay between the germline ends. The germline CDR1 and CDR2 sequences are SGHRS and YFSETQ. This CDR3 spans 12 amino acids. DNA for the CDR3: TGCGCCAGCAGCTTATTGTCGGATGAGCAGTTCTTC. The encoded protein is CASSLLSDEQFF.

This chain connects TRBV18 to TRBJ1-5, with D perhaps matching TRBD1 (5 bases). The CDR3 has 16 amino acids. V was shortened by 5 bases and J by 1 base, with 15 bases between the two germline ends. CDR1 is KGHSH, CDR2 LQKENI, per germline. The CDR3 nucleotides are TGTGCCAGCTCAGAGTGGCAGGGAACGAGCAATCAGCCCCAGCATTTT. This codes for CASSEWQGTSNQPQHF.

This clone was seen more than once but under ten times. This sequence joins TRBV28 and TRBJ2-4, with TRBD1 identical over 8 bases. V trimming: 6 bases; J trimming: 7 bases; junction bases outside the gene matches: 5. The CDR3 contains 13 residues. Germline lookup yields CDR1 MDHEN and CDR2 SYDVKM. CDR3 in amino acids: CASREQGENIQYF. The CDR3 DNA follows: TGTGCCAGCAGAGAACAGGGGGAGAACATTCAGTACTTC. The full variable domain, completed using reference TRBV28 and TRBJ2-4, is DVKVTQSSRYLVKRTGEKVFLECVQDMDHENMFWYRQDPGLGLRLIYFSYDVKMKEKGDIPEGYSVSREKKERFSLILESASTNQTSMYLCASREQGENIQYFGAGTRLSVL.

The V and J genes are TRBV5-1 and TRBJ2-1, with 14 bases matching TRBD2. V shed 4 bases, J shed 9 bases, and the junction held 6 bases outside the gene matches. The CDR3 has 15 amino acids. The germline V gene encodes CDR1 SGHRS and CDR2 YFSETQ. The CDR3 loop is CASSAGLAGGSEQFF. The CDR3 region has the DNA TGCGCCAGCAGCGCCGGACTAGCGGGAGGAAGTGAGCAGTTCTTC.

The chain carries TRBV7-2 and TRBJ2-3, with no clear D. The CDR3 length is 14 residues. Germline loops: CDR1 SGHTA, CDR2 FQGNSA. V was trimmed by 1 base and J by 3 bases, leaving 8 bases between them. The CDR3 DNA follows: TGTGCCAGCAGCTTAGGGCCCATGACAGATACGCAGTATTTT. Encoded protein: CASSLGPMTDTQYF.

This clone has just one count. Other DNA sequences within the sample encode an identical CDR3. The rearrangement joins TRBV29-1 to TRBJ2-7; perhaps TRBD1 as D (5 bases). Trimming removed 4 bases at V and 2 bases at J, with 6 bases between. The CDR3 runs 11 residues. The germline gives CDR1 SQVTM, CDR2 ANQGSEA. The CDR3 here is CSVGQTYEQYF. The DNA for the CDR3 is TGCAGCGTTGGACAGACCTACGAGCAGTACTTC.

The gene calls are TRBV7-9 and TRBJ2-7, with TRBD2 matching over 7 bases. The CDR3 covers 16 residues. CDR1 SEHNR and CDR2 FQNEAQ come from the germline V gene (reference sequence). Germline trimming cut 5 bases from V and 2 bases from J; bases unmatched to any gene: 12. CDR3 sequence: CASSPLLNSGTYEQYF. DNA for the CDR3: TGTGCCAGCAGCCCCCTCCTTAACAGCGGGACCTACGAGCAGTACTTC.